The TCR beta chain under discussion was sequenced for a study of blood T cell repertoires in COVID-19. Libraries were prepared by immunoSEQ multiplex PCR; TCRdb keeps only in-frame clonotypes and omits some of them. The sample has about 22,000 clones, 90% seen once. CDR1 and CDR2 (germline): KGHDR, SFDVKD. Trimming removed 10 bases from V and 2 bases from J; junction bases left unmatched: 10. The CDR3 has 15 amino acids. Sequencing was carried out using peripheral blood. V and J are TRBV24-1 and TRBJ1-1; 9 nucleotides line up with TRBD1. This TCR came from a man between 65 and 80 years old with acute or convalescent COVID-19. This chain's CDR3 is CATKGTGSGNTEAFF. CDR3 nucleotides: TGTGCCACTAAAGGGACAGGGTCTGGTAACACTGAAGCTTTCTTT.